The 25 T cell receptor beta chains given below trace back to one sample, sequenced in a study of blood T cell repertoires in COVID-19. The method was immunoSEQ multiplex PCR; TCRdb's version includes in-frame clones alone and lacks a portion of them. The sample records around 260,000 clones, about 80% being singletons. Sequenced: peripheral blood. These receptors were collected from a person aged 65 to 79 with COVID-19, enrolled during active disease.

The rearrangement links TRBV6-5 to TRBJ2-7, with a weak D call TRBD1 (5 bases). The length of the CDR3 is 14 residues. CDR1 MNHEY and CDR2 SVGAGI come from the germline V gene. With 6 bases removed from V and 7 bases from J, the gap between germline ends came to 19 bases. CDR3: CASSKEYGAWEQYF. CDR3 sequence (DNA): TGTGCCAGCAGCAAGGAGTATGGGGCGTGGGAGCAGTACTTC.

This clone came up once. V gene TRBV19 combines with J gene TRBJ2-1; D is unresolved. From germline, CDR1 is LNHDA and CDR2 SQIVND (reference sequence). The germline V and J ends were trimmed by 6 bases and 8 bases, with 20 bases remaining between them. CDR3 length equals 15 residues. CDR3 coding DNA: TGTGCCAGTAGCAGAATAGCTACCCCTAAGGATGAGCAGTTCTTC. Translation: CASSRIATPKDEQFF.

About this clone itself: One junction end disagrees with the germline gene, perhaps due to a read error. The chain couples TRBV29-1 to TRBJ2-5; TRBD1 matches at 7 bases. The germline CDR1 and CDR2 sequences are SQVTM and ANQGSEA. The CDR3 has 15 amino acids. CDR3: CSVDRQGGSQESQYF. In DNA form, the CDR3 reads TGCAGCGTTGACCGACAGGGCGGCAGTCAAGAGAGCCAGTACTTC.

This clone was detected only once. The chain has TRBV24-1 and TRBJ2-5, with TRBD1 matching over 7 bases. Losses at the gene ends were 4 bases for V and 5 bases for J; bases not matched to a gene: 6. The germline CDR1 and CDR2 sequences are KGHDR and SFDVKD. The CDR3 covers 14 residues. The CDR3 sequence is CATSETGSPETQYF. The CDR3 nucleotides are TGTGCCACCAGTGAGACAGGGTCTCCGGAGACCCAGTACTTC.

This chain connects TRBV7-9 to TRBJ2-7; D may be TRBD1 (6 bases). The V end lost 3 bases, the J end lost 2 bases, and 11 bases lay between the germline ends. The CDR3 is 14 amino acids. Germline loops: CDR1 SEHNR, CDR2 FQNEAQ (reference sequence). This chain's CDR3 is CASSFTAGAYEQYF. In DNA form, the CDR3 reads TGTGCCAGCAGCTTTACGGCAGGGGCCTACGAGCAGTACTTC.

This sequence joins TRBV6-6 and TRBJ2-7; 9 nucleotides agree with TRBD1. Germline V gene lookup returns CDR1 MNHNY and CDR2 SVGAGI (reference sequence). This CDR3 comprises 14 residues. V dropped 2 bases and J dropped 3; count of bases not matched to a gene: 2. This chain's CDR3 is CASSYMGQGYEQYF. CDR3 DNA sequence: TGTGCCAGCAGTTACATGGGACAGGGCTACGAGCAGTACTTC.

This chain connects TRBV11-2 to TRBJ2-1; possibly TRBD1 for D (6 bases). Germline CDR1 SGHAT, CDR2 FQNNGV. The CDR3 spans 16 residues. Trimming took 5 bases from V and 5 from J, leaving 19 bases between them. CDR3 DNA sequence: TGTGCCAGCAGCCTCAGGGGCCTCCTAGGGGACAATGAGCAGTTCTTC. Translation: CASSLRGLLGDNEQFF.

The chain's CDR3 is CASSDRSGTSGSSTFRDFTDTQYF. For the CDR3, the DNA is TGTGCCAGCAGTGACCGATCGGGGACTAGCGGGAGTTCGACCTTCCGGGATTTCACAGATACGCAGTATTTT. V and J are TRBV6-4 and TRBJ2-3, with 14 bases matching TRBD2. The CDR3 runs 24 residues. The germline gives CDR1 MRHNA, CDR2 SNTAGT. The V segment lost 2 bases and the J segment 2 bases; nucleotides outside the gene matches: 24.

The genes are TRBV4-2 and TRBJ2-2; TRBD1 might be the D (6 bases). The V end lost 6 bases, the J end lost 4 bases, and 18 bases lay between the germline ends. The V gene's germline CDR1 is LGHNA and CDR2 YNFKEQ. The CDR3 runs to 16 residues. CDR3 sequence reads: CASRPKTRGSTGELFF. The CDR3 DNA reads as TGTGCCAGCAGGCCGAAGACCAGGGGCAGCACCGGGGAGCTGTTTTTT.

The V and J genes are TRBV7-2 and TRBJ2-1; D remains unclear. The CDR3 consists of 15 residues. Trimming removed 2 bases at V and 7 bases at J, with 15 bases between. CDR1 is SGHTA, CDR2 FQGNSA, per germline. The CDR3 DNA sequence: TGTGCCAGCAGCTTAACTGGGCTTTCAAGTAATGAGCAGTTCTTC. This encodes CASSLTGLSSNEQFF.

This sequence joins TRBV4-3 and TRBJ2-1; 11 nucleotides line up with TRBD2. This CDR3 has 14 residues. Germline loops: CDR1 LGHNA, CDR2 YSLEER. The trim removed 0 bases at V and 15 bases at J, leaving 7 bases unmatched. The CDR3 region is CASSQETTSGNGFF. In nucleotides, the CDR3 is TGCGCCAGCAGCCAAGAAACGACTAGCGGGAACGGGTTCTTC.

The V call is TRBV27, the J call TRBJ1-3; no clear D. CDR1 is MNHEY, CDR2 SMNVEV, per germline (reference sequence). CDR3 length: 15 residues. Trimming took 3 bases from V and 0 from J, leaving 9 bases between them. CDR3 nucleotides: TGTGCCAGCAGTTTTTCGACACGCTCTGGAAACACCATATATTTT. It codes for CASSFSTRSGNTIYF.

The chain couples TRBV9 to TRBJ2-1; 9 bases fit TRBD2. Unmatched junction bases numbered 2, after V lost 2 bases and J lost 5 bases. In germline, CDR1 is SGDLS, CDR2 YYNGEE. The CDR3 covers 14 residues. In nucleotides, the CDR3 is TGTGCCAGCAGCGTGCGGGAGGGGGACAATGAGCAGTTCTTC. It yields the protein CASSVREGDNEQFF. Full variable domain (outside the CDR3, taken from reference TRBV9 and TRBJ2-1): DSGVTQTPKHLITATGQRVTLRCSPRSGDLSVYWYQQSLDQGLQFLIQYYNGEERAKGNILERFSAQQFPDLHSELNLSSLELGDSALYFCASSVREGDNEQFFGPGTRLTVL.

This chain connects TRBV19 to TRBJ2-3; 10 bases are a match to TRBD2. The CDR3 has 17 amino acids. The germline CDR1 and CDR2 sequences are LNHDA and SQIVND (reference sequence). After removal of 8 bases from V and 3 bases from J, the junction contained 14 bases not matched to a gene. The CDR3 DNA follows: TGTGCCAGTCTCCACGGGGCTAGCGGGAGAGGTACAGATACGCAGTATTTT. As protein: CASLHGASGRGTDTQYF. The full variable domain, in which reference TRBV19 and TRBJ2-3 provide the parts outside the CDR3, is DGGITQSPKYLFRKEGQNVTLSCEQNLNHDAMYWYRQDPGQGLRLIYYSQIVNDFQKGDIAEGYSVSREKKESFPLTVTSAQKNPTAFYLCASLHGASGRGTDTQYFGPGTRLTVL.

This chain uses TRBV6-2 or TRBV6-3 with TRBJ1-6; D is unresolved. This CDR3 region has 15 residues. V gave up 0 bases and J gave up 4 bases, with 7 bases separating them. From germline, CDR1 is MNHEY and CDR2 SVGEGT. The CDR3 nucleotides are TGTGCCAGCAGTTACTCTGCGGAATATAATTCACCCCTCCACTTT. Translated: CASSYSAEYNSPLHF.

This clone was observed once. CDR3 sequence (DNA): TGTGCCTGGAGTCCTACAGGTGACGCCGGAAACACCATATATTTT. The encoded protein is CAWSPTGDAGNTIYF. The J gene is TRBJ1-3, the V gene TRBV30; TRBD1 is a possible D gene (5 bases). Germline CDR1 is GTSNPN and CDR2 is SVGIG (reference sequence). This CDR3 comprises 15 residues. V was shortened by 2 bases and J by 4 bases, with 15 bases between the two germline ends.

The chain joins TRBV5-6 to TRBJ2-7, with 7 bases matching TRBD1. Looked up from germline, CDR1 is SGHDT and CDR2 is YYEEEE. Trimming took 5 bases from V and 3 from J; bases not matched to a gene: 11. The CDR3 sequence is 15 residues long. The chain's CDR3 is CASRRKPGQSYEQYF. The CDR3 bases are TGTGCCAGCAGGCGAAAACCGGGACAGAGCTACGAGCAGTACTTC.

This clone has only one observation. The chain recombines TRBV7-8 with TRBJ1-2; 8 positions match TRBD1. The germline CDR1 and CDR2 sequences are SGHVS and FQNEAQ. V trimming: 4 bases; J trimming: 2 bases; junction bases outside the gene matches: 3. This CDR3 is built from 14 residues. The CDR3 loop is CASSSAGGNYGYTF. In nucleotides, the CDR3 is TGTGCCAGCAGCTCGGCAGGGGGCAACTATGGCTACACCTTC.

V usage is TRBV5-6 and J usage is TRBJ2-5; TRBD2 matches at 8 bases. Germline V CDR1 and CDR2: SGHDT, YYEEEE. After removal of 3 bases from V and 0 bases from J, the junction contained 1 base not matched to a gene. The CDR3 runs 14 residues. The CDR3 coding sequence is TGTGCCAGCAGCTCGGGACTAGACCAAGAGACCCAGTACTTC. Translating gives CASSSGLDQETQYF.

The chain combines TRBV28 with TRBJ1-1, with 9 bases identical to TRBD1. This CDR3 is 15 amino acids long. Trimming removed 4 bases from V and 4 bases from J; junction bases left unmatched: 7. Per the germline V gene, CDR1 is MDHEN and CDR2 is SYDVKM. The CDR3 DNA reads TGTGCCAGCAGTTACAGGGGGCGATGGTTCACTGAAGCTTTCTTT. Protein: CASSYRGRWFTEAFF. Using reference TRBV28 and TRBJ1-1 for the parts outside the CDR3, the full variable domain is DVKVTQSSRYLVKRTGEKVFLECVQDMDHENMFWYRQDPGLGLRLIYFSYDVKMKEKGDIPEGYSVSREKKERFSLILESASTNQTSMYLCASSYRGRWFTEAFFGQGTRLTVV.

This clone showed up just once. The CDR3 DNA reads TGTGCCAGCAGCTTAGTCGGTAGCGGGAGATCGGGTTTGGGCACCGGGGAGCTGTTTTTT. It codes for CASSLVGSGRSGLGTGELFF. The chain is built from TRBV7-8 and TRBJ2-2, with 9 nucleotides matching TRBD2. The V and J ends lost 1 base and 4 bases, in that order; junction bases with no gene match: 16. The CDR3 has 20 amino acids. CDR1 and CDR2 (germline): SGHVS, FQNEAQ.

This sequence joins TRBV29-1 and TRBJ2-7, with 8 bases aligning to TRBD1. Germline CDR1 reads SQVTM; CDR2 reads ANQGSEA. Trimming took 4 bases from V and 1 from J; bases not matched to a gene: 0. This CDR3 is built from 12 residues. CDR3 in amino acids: CSVGTGSYEQYF. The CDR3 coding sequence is TGCAGCGTTGGGACAGGGTCCTACGAGCAGTACTTC.

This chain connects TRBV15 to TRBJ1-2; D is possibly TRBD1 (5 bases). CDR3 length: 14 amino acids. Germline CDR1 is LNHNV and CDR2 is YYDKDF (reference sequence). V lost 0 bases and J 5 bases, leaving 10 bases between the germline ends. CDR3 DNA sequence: TGTGCCACCAGCAGAGATGGGGCGGATTATGGCTACACCTTC. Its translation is CATSRDGADYGYTF.

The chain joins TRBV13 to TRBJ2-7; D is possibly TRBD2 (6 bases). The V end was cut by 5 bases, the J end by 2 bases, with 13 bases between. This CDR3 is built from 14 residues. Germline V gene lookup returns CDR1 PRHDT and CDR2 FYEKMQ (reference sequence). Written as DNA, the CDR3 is TGTGCCAGCAGCACCCTCGGGGGAGCCTACGAGCAGTACTTC. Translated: CASSTLGGAYEQYF.

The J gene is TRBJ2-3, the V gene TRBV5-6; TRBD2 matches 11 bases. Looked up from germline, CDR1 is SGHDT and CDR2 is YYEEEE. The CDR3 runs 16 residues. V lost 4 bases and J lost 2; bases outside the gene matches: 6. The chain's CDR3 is CASSPGTSGNTDTQYF. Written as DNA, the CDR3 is TGTGCCAGCAGCCCCGGGACTAGCGGTAACACAGATACGCAGTATTTT.